The T cell receptor (beta chain) under discussion was sequenced for a study of cytomegalovirus exposure and HLA in healthy donors. Study results and limitations: TCR beta chains numbering more than 150 were designated cytomegalovirus-associated. Among the sequence variants, a highly shared cluster was likely an artifact of sequencing. Across donors, presence/absence analyses took sequencing depth to be roughly uniform.

CDR1 is SGHNT, CDR2 YYREEE, per germline (reference sequence). Trimming stripped 4 bases from V and 5 bases from J, with 16 bases between. There are 16 residues in the CDR3. This clone was detected only a few times. Antigen specificity is unknown. PCR used 60 Vbeta primers and 13 Jbeta primers. In the original workflow: In a later analysis, roughly 11 million of some 80 million unique beta chains occurred in at least two donors. The protocol was immunoSEQ multiplex PCR, while the TCRdb copy is restricted to in-frame clones and leaves out a portion. That table supplies the V and J calls and clone size; D and trimming were determined from the DNA. Of 130,000 or so clones in the sample, about 9.1% were seen once.

Sequencing was done on a sample of PBMCs. This sequence originates from a woman aged 40 to 50 in good health and CMV-seropositive. The V and J genes are TRBV5-4 and TRBJ1-6; D may be TRBD1 (5 bases). CDR3 DNA sequence: TGTGCCAGCAGCGGGGGAGGTAGCCTAGATAATTCACCCCTCCACTTT. This gives the protein CASSGGGSLDNSPLHF.